The clone carrying this TCR beta chain was observed a few times. Its specificity is unknown. The data originate from a study of T-cell memory formation after mild COVID-19. Background on the study: TCR clusters showed largely donor specificity.

Study-level points and caveats: A subset of responding clones appeared in pre-infection memory, suggesting cross-reactive memory joined.

The CDR3 is made up of 15 amino acids. V shed 3 bases and J shed 1 base, with 10 bases lying between them. TCRdb used MiXCR to reprocess the 5' RACE reads, holding one entry per CDR3 protein. This sample carries 350,000 to 500,000 distinct CDR3 sequences, around 20% of them seen once, and the ten largest clones take around 8%. The sample taken for sequencing was PBMCs or a T cell subset sorted from them (not recorded which). V usage is TRBV12-3 or TRBV12-4 and J usage is TRBJ2-4, with D possibly being TRBD2 (7 bases). The clonotype comes from an adult woman who had mild COVID-19 (a few samples of this study predate the infection). Cell type and time point are not known. The CDR3 region has the DNA TGTGCCAGCAGTTTGGGGGGGGCGGCCAAAAACATTCAGTACTTC. This gives the protein CASSLGGAAKNIQYF.